This is a list of T cell receptor beta chains from one sample in a study of identical twins. MiXCR, applied by TCRdb to the 5' RACE reads, yields one record per CDR3 protein. The sample includes roughly 690,000 distinct CDR3 sequences, over 20% of them seen just once. These same data were also listed under a study on T cells expressing NK-cell markers.

Material for sequencing was PBMCs. The receptors originated from a woman younger than 30 in good health. The CDR3 runs from the conserved cysteine through the conserved F or W. The D gene is left open where the match is weak. The listing skips clone size in some rows; elsewhere it reads once, few, many or a size class.

V: TRBV6-5; D: NA; J: TRBJ1-1; size: few; CDR3: CASSSGALGTEAFF; DNA: TGTGCCAGCAGTTCCGGGGCCTTAGGGACTGAAGCTTTCTTT
V: TRBV11-2; D: TRBD1; J: TRBJ2-7; size: NA; CDR3: CASSHTGARYEQYF; DNA: TGTGCCAGCAGCCACACAGGGGCCCGCTACGAGCAGTACTTC
V: TRBV2; D: TRBD1; J: TRBJ2-7; size: NA; CDR3: CASTKDRASYEQYF; DNA: TGTGCCAGCACTAAAGACAGGGCCTCCTACGAGCAGTACTTC
V: TRBV4-3; D: NA; J: TRBJ2-7; size: NA; CDR3: CASSQAVGGNSYEQYF; DNA: TGCGCCAGCAGCCAAGCTGTTGGCGGTAACTCCTACGAGCAGTACTTC
V: TRBV5-1; D: TRBD2; J: TRBJ2-5; size: NA; CDR3: CASSHWTSGGVETQYF; DNA: TGCGCCAGCAGCCACTGGACTAGCGGGGGGGTAGAGACCCAGTACTTC
V: TRBV29-1; D: NA; J: TRBJ1-2; size: NA; CDR3: CSAEDEGRDTF; DNA: TGCAGCGCCGAGGACGAGGGGAGAGACACCTTC
V: TRBV9; D: NA; J: TRBJ2-7; size: NA; CDR3: CASSVATRSVQYF; DNA: TGTGCCAGCAGCGTAGCTACCCGCTCGGTGCAGTACTTC
V: TRBV7-2; D: TRBD2; J: TRBJ2-7; size: NA; CDR3: CASSFLTSASYEQYF; DNA: TGTGCCAGCAGCTTCCTGACTAGCGCTTCCTACGAGCAGTACTTC
V: TRBV6-1; D: NA; J: TRBJ1-1; size: few; CDR3: CASSESWAGRTNTEAFF; DNA: TGTGCCAGCAGTGAAAGTTGGGCGGGCAGAACGAACACTGAAGCTTTCTTT
V: TRBV28; D: NA; J: TRBJ2-3; size: NA; CDR3: CASSYSSGKSTDTQYF; DNA: TGTGCCAGCAGTTACTCCTCGGGGAAGAGCACAGATACGCAGTATTTT
V: TRBV6-5; D: TRBD1; J: TRBJ1-1; size: few; CDR3: CASSLPGQPGVAFF; DNA: TGTGCCAGCAGCTTACCGGGACAGCCAGGTGTAGCTTTCTTT
V: TRBV18; D: NA; J: TRBJ1-4; size: NA; CDR3: CASSPRNVGGVKEKLFF; DNA: TGTGCCAGCTCACCAAGGAATGTAGGAGGGGTTAAGGAAAAACTGTTTTTT
V: TRBV11-2; D: TRBD2; J: TRBJ2-3; size: few; CDR3: CASSLPSWLSGGPVDTQYF; DNA: TGTGCCAGCAGCCTCCCTTCGTGGTTGAGCGGGGGGCCAGTAGATACGCAGTATTTT
V: TRBV9; D: TRBD2; J: TRBJ2-3; size: few; CDR3: CASSGTSGTTDTQYF; DNA: TGTGCCAGCAGCGGCACTAGCGGGACTACAGATACGCAGTATTTT
V: TRBV6-5; D: NA; J: TRBJ2-1; size: NA; CDR3: CASSYSSGLGNEQFF; DNA: TGTGCCAGCAGTTACTCGAGCGGGTTGGGGAATGAGCAGTTCTTC
V: TRBV2; D: TRBD2; J: TRBJ2-1; size: many; CDR3: CAIHPRAGLNEQFF; DNA: TGTGCCATCCACCCCCGAGCGGGGCTCAATGAGCAGTTCTTC
V: TRBV6-1; D: NA; J: TRBJ1-2; size: NA; CDR3: CASSEVESDADGYTF; DNA: TGTGCCAGCAGTGAAGTCGAGTCAGATGCTGATGGCTACACCTTC
V: TRBV2; D: NA; J: TRBJ1-1; size: few; CDR3: CASSREQASHMNTEAFF; DNA: TGTGCCAGCAGTCGAGAACAGGCTTCTCACATGAACACTGAAGCTTTCTTT
V: TRBV6-4; D: TRBD1; J: TRBJ1-2; size: NA; CDR3: CATLQWTGAGYTF; DNA: TGTGCCACTCTCCAATGGACAGGGGCTGGCTACACCTTC
V: TRBV12-3/TRBV12-4; D: TRBD1; J: TRBJ2-7; size: NA; CDR3: CASKGQGDEQYF; DNA: TGTGCCAGCAAAGGACAGGGGGACGAGCAGTACTTC
V: TRBV4-2; D: TRBD2; J: TRBJ2-5; size: NA; CDR3: CASSQIGLAETQYF; DNA: TGTGCCAGCAGCCAGATTGGACTAGCAGAGACCCAGTACTTC
V: TRBV7-2; D: NA; J: TRBJ2-5; size: NA; CDR3: CASSPRTPETQYF; DNA: TGTGCCAGCAGCCCTCGGACTCCCGAGACCCAGTACTTC
V: TRBV20-1; D: TRBD1; J: TRBJ1-2; size: few; CDR3: CSAVDRDYGYTF; DNA: TGCAGTGCCGTGGACAGGGACTATGGCTACACCTTC
V: TRBV29-1; D: NA; J: TRBJ1-1; size: many; CDR3: CSVEPGNTEAFF; DNA: TGCAGCGTTGAACCCGGGAACACTGAAGCTTTCTTT
V: TRBV6-5; D: NA; J: TRBJ2-1; size: few; CDR3: CASSYLGLSGDNEQFF; DNA: TGTGCCAGCAGTTACTTAGGTTTGAGCGGCGACAATGAGCAGTTCTTC
V: TRBV20-1; D: TRBD1; J: TRBJ2-4; size: NA; CDR3: CSARDRGTGSNIQYF; DNA: TGCAGTGCTAGAGATCGAGGGACAGGGTCGAACATTCAGTACTTC
V: TRBV7-8; D: TRBD2; J: TRBJ2-4; size: NA; CDR3: CASSNSGSKNIQYF; DNA: TGTGCCAGCAGCAATAGCGGGTCCAAAAACATTCAGTACTTC
V: TRBV4-1; D: TRBD2; J: TRBJ2-5; size: NA; CDR3: CASSQDHGLAGGQYF; DNA: TGCGCCAGCAGCCAAGATCATGGGTTAGCGGGGGGCCAGTACTTC
V: TRBV7-2; D: NA; J: TRBJ1-2; size: NA; CDR3: CASSLQTGSAYGYTF; DNA: TGTGCCAGCAGCTTACAAACCGGCAGCGCCTATGGCTACACCTTC
V: TRBV30; D: NA; J: TRBJ2-5; size: many; CDR3: CAWTRWGLQETQYF; DNA: TGTGCCTGGACCCGGTGGGGGCTGCAAGAGACCCAGTACTTC
V: TRBV12-3/TRBV12-4; D: NA; J: TRBJ2-7; size: few; CDR3: CASSLGNSGAYEQYF; DNA: TGTGCCAGCAGTTTAGGAAATTCGGGGGCCTACGAGCAGTACTTC
V: TRBV6-5; D: NA; J: TRBJ1-5; size: many; CDR3: CASSLYRSSNQPQHF; DNA: TGTGCCAGCAGTTTGTACAGGAGTAGCAATCAGCCCCAGCATTTT
V: TRBV6-2/TRBV6-3; D: NA; J: TRBJ2-4; size: NA; CDR3: CASSYNEEPKNIQYF; DNA: TGTGCCAGCAGTTATAACGAGGAACCCAAAAACATTCAGTACTTC
V: TRBV6-1; D: NA; J: TRBJ1-1; size: NA; CDR3: CASRRTREGRNTEAFF; DNA: TGTGCCAGCAGGCGAACCAGGGAGGGAAGGAACACTGAAGCTTTCTTT
V: TRBV5-1; D: NA; J: TRBJ1-6; size: NA; CDR3: CASSLELISTPLHF; DNA: TGCGCCAGCAGCTTGGAACTAATTAGTACACCCCTCCACTTT
V: TRBV24-1; D: TRBD2; J: TRBJ2-1; size: many; CDR3: CATSDFGTSGTNEQFF; DNA: TGTGCCACCAGTGATTTCGGGACTAGCGGGACCAATGAGCAGTTCTTC
V: TRBV4-3; D: NA; J: TRBJ1-2; size: few; CDR3: CASSQMGSYGYTF; DNA: TGCGCCAGCAGCCAAATGGGGTCTTATGGCTACACCTTC
V: TRBV24-1; D: NA; J: TRBJ2-1; size: NA; CDR3: CATSLGGNEQFF; DNA: TGTGCAACATCTCTTGGGGGCAATGAGCAGTTCTTC
V: TRBV10-3; D: NA; J: TRBJ2-1; size: NA; CDR3: CASRQSSYNEQFF; DNA: TGTGCCAGCCGACAGAGCTCCTACAATGAGCAGTTCTTC
V: TRBV5-5; D: NA; J: TRBJ1-2; size: NA; CDR3: CASSLSGRNDGYTF; DNA: TGTGCCAGCAGCTTGTCGGGGAGGAACGATGGCTACACCTTC
V: TRBV5-1; D: TRBD1; J: TRBJ1-1; size: few; CDR3: CASSAMTGAPEAFF; DNA: TGCGCCAGCAGCGCAATGACAGGGGCCCCTGAAGCTTTCTTT
V: TRBV20-1; D: TRBD2; J: TRBJ2-7; size: few; CDR3: CSARPPLAGTYEQYF; DNA: TGCAGTGCTAGACCACCACTAGCGGGGACCTACGAGCAGTACTTC
V: TRBV5-1; D: TRBD1; J: TRBJ2-3; size: NA; CDR3: CASSLDRGDTDTQYF; DNA: TGCGCCAGCAGCTTGGACAGGGGTGACACAGATACGCAGTATTTT
V: TRBV23-1; D: NA; J: TRBJ2-1; size: few; CDR3: CASSQSLNNEQFF; DNA: TGCGCCAGCAGTCAATCGCTGAACAATGAGCAGTTCTTC
V: TRBV12-3/TRBV12-4; D: NA; J: TRBJ2-7; size: NA; CDR3: CASSLGHSGYEQYF; DNA: TGTGCCAGCAGTCTCGGACACTCAGGCTACGAGCAGTACTTC
V: TRBV7-3; D: TRBD2; J: TRBJ2-1; size: NA; CDR3: CASSPTSGGAPYNEQFF; DNA: TGTGCCAGCAGCCCTACTAGCGGGGGGGCCCCCTACAATGAGCAGTTCTTC
V: TRBV29-1; D: NA; J: TRBJ2-5; size: NA; CDR3: CSVPPHPGETQYF; DNA: TGCAGCGTTCCCCCCCACCCTGGGGAGACCCAGTACTTC
V: TRBV12-3/TRBV12-4; D: NA; J: TRBJ1-1; size: few; CDR3: CASSSGGGMNTEAFF; DNA: TGTGCCAGCAGTTCTGGGGGAGGAATGAACACTGAAGCTTTCTTT
V: TRBV15; D: NA; J: TRBJ1-4; size: NA; CDR3: CATGLSEKLFF; DNA: TGTGCCACGGGGTTGAGTGAAAAACTGTTTTTT
V: TRBV6-2/TRBV6-3; D: TRBD2; J: TRBJ2-4; size: NA; CDR3: CASSPRLAGREPRNIQYF; DNA: TGTGCCAGCAGTCCCAGACTAGCGGGAAGGGAACCGAGAAACATTCAGTACTTC